This note documents a single T cell receptor beta chain sequence. Its antigen is not identified. The CDR3 has 15 residues. CDR1 and CDR2 from the germline V gene are KGHSH and LQKENI. V shed 1 base and J 3 bases; nucleotides not matched to a gene: 4. The sample comes from a study of OX40 agonist ivuxolimab in advanced cancers. Across the study: Patients received the agonistic anti-OX40 (CD134) antibody ivuxolimab.

Study-level findings and limits: By week 6 at 0.1 to 3.0 mg/kg, blood CD4+ and CD8+ T cells had expanded clonally. Expanded clones were, on average, more numerous among CD8+ T cells than CD4+.

Repertoires were generated with immunoSEQ multiplex PCR, while TCRdb's copy carries only in-frame clones and drops some. The top ten hold around 0.84% of the sample, which has tens of thousands of clones, roughly 84% seen once. The chain uses TRBV18 and TRBJ2-7, with 9 bases fitting TRBD2. Sequenced here: CD4+ or CD8+ T cells sorted from blood, sampled in a trial of the OX40 agonist ivuxolimab. The receptor was isolated from an adult with an advanced solid tumor such as melanoma, head and neck, liver or kidney cancer. The CDR3 coding sequence is TGTGCCAGCTCACCACTTAGCGGGAGAGGCTACGAGCAGTACTTC. Translated, it gives CASSPLSGRGYEQYF.